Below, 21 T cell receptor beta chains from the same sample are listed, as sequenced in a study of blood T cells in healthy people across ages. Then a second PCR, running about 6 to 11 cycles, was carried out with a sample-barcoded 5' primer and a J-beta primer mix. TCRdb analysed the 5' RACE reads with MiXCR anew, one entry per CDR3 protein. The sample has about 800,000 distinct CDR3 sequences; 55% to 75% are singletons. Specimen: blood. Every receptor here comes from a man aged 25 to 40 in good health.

The CDR3 loop is CASAPLARVDNEQFF. The CDR3 DNA reads as TGTGCCAGCGCCCCCCTAGCCCGGGTTGACAATGAGCAGTTCTTC. The genes are TRBV11-2 and TRBJ2-1; D may be TRBD2 (5 bases). The length of the CDR3 is 15 residues. V lost 8 bases and J 5 bases, leaving 19 bases between the germline ends. CDR1 and CDR2 from the germline V gene are SGHAT and FQNNGV.

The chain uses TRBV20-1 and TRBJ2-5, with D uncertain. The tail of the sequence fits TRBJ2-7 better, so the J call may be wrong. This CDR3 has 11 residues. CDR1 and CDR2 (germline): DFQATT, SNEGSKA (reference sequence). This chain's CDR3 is CSATAGYEQYF. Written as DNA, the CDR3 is TGCAGTGCTACCGCCGGATACGAGCAGTACTTC.

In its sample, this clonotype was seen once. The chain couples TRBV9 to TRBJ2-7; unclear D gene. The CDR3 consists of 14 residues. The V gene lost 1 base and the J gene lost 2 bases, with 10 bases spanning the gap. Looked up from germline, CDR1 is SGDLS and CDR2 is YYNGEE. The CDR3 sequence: CASSVREGPYEQYF. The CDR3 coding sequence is TGTGCCAGCAGCGTACGTGAAGGACCCTACGAGCAGTACTTC.

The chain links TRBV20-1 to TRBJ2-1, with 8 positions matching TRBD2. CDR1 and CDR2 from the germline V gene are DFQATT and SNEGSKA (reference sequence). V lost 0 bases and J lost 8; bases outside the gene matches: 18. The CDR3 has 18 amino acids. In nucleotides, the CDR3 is TGCAGTGCTAGAGAGGGGTCCGAACGGGAGGGCAGTTGGGATGAGCAGTTCTTC. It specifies CSAREGSEREGSWDEQFF.

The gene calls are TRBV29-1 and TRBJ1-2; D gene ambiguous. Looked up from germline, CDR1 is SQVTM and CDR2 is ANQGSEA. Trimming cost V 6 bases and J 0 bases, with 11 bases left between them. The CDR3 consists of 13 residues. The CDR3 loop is CSVGVVANYGYTF. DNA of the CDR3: TGCAGCGTAGGAGTGGTAGCTAACTATGGCTACACCTTC. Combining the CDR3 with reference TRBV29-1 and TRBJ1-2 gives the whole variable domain SAVISQKPSRDICQRGTSLTIQCQVDSQVTMMFWYRQQPGQSLTLIATANQGSEATYESGFVIDKFPISRPNLTFSTLTVSNMSPEDSSIYLCSVGVVANYGYTFGSGTRLTVV.

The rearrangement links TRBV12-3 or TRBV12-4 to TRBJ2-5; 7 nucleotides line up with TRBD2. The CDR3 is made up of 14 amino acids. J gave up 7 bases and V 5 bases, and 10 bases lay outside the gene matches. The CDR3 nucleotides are TGTGCCAGCAGTGCCCAGGAGGGAGGGGTGACCCAGTACTTC. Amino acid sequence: CASSAQEGGVTQYF.

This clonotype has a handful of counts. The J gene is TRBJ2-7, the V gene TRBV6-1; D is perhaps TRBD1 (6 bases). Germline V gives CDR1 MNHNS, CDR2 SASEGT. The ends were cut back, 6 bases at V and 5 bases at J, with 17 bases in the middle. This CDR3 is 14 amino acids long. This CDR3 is CASSQPQGRHEQYF. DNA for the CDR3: TGTGCCAGCAGCCAACCCCAGGGGAGACACGAGCAGTACTTC.

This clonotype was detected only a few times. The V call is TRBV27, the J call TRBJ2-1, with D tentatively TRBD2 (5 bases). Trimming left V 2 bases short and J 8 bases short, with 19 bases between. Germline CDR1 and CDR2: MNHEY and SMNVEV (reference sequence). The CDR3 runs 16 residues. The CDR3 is CASSLSYGGQIDEQFF. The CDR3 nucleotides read TGTGCCAGCAGTTTAAGTTACGGAGGTCAGATCGATGAGCAGTTCTTC.

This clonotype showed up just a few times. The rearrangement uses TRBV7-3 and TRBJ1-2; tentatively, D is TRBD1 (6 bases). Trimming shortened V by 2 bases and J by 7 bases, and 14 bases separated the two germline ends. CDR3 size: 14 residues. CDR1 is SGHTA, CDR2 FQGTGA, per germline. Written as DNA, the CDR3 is TGTGCCAGCAGCTTAGACAGGTCTCCCGGTGGCTACACCTTC. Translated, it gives CASSLDRSPGGYTF.

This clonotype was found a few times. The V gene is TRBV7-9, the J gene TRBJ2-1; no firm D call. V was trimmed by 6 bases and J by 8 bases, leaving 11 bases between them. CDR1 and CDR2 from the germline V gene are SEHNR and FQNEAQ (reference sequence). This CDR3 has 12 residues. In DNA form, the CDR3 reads TGTGCCAGCAGTTCCCATGTCTATGAGCAGTTCTTC. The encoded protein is CASSSHVYEQFF.

For the CDR3, the DNA is TGCGCCAGCAGCTTGGGGACCACCTACGAGCAGTTCTTC. Translating it yields CASSLGTTYEQFF. V is TRBV5-1 and J is TRBJ2-1; D gene uncertain. Germline lookup yields CDR1 SGHRS and CDR2 YFSETQ. V lost 0 bases and J 10 bases, leaving 11 bases between the germline ends. CDR3 length: 13 residues.

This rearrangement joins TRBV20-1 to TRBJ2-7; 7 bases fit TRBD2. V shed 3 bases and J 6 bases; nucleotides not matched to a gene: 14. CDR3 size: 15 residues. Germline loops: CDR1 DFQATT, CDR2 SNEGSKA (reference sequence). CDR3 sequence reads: CSASAASGGDREQYF. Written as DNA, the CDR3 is TGCAGTGCTAGTGCAGCTAGCGGAGGCGATCGCGAGCAGTACTTC.

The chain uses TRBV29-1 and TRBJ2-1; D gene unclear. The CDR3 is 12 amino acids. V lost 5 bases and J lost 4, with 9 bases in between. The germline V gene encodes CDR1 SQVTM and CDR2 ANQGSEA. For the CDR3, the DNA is TGCAGCGTTCGTCAAGGGTACAATGAGCAGTTCTTC. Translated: CSVRQGYNEQFF.

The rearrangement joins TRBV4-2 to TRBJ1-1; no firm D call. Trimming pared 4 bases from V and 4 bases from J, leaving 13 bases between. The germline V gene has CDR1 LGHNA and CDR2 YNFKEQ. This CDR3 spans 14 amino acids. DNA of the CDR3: TGTGCCAGCAGCCCGGGAGCCCTTGGCACTGAAGCTTTCTTT. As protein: CASSPGALGTEAFF.

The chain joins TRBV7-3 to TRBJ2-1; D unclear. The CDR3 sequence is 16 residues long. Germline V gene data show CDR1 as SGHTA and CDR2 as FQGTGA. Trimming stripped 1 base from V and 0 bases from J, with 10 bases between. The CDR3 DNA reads TGTGCCAGCAGCTTAATCAGCGCGAGCTCCTACAATGAGCAGTTCTTC. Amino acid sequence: CASSLISASSYNEQFF.

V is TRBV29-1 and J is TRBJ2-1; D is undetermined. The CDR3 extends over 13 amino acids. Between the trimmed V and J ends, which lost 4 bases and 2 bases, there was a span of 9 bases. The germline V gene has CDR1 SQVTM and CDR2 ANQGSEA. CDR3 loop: CSVGKLPYNEQFF. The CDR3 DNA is TGCAGCGTTGGTAAGCTTCCCTACAATGAGCAGTTCTTC.

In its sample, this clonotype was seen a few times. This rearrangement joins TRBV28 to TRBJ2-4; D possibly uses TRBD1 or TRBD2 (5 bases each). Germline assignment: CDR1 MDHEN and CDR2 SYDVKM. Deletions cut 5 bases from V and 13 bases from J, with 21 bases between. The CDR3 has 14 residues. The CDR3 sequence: CASSGGLDGTVQYF. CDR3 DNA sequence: TGTGCCAGCAGTGGCGGCTTGGACGGGACGGTCCAGTACTTC.

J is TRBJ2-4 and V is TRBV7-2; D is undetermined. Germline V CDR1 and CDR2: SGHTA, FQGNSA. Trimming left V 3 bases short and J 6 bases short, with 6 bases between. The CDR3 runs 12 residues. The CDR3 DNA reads TGTGCCAGCAGCTTGGGCCTAAACATTCAGTACTTC. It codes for CASSLGLNIQYF.

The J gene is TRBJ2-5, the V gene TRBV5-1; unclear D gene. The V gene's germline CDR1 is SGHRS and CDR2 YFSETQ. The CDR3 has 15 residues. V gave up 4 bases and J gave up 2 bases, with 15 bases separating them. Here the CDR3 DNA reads TGCGCCAGCAGCGCCAAAAGTACGGAACAAGAGACCCAGTACTTC. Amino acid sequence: CASSAKSTEQETQYF.

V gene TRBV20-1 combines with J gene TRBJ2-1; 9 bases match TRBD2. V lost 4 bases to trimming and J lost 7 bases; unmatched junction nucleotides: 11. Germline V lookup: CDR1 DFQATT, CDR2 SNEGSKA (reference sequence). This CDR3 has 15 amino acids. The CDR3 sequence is CSANRGAGGMNEQFF. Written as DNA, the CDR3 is TGCAGTGCTAATCGAGGAGCGGGGGGTATGAATGAGCAGTTCTTC.

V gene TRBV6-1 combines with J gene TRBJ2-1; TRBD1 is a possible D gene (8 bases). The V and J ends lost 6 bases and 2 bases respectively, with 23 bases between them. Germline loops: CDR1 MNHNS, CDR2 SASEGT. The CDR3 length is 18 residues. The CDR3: CASSPTGGPGLTYNEQFF. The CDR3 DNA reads TGTGCCAGCAGCCCCACAGGGGGACCGGGACTAACCTACAATGAGCAGTTCTTC.